This T cell receptor beta chain was identified during a study of shared clonotypes between healthy human individuals. V lost 3 bases and J 3 bases, leaving 11 bases between the germline ends. CDR3 length: 14 amino acids. The V gene's germline CDR1 is SGHDT and CDR2 YYEEEE. Points from the study as a whole: Despite large depth, rarefaction showed incomplete sorted-subset sequencing.

Comments on this clone: Its cognate antigen is unknown.

TCRdb's table, derived via immunoSEQ multiplex PCR, lists solely in-frame clones and lacks some. Of about 2 million clones listed, about 95% were seen once; the top ten hold around 1%. CD8 cells classed as naive were CD45RO-negative and positively selected for CCR7, excluding terminally differentiated effector memory CD45RA+ cells. Input material: naive CD8+ T cells sorted from blood. The TCR was taken from a man between 18 and 29 years old in good health. The V call is TRBV5-6, the J call TRBJ2-3; a weak D match, TRBD1 (5 bases). CDR3 residues: CASSWGVGTDTQYF. The CDR3, as DNA: TGTGCCAGCAGCTGGGGCGTGGGGACAGATACGCAGTATTTT. Full variable domain (outside the CDR3, taken from reference TRBV5-6 and TRBJ2-3): DAGVTQSPTHLIKTRGQQVTLRCSPKSGHDTVSWYQQALGQGPQFIFQYYEEEERQRGNFPDRFSGHQFPNYSSELNVNALLLGDSALYLCASSWGVGTDTQYFGPGTRLTVL.